The T cell receptor (beta chain) described here comes from a study of T cells after yellow fever vaccination. CDR1 is SEHNR and CDR2 is FQNEAQ in the germline V gene (reference sequence). The CDR3 contains 14 residues. V dropped 6 bases and J dropped 4 bases, with 15 bases sitting between them. This clonotype was counted many times. TCRdb re-called the 5' RACE reads through MiXCR, storing one row per CDR3 protein. This sample has some 27,000 distinct CDR3 sequences, with around 5.8% found just once. This TCR derives from a man under 40 who received the YFV17D yellow fever vaccine. This chain connects TRBV7-9 to TRBJ1-1; D is possibly TRBD1 (6 bases). This sample comprised PBMCs, either bulk or a sorted T-cell subset (CD4+, CD8+, memory, or dextramer-sorted; not recorded which), obtained on the day of the yellow fever booster vaccination. The CDR3 DNA is TGTGCCAGCAGACGGACGGGGGGCAGCACTGAAGCTTTCTTT. It specifies CASRRTGGSTEAFF. Together with reference TRBV7-9 and TRBJ1-1, the CDR3 gives the full variable domain: DTGVSQNPRHKITKRGQNVTFRCDPISEHNRLYWYRQTLGQGPEFLTYFQNEAQLEKSRLLSDRFSAERPKGSFSTLEIQRTEQGDSAMYLCASRRTGGSTEAFFGQGTRLTVV.